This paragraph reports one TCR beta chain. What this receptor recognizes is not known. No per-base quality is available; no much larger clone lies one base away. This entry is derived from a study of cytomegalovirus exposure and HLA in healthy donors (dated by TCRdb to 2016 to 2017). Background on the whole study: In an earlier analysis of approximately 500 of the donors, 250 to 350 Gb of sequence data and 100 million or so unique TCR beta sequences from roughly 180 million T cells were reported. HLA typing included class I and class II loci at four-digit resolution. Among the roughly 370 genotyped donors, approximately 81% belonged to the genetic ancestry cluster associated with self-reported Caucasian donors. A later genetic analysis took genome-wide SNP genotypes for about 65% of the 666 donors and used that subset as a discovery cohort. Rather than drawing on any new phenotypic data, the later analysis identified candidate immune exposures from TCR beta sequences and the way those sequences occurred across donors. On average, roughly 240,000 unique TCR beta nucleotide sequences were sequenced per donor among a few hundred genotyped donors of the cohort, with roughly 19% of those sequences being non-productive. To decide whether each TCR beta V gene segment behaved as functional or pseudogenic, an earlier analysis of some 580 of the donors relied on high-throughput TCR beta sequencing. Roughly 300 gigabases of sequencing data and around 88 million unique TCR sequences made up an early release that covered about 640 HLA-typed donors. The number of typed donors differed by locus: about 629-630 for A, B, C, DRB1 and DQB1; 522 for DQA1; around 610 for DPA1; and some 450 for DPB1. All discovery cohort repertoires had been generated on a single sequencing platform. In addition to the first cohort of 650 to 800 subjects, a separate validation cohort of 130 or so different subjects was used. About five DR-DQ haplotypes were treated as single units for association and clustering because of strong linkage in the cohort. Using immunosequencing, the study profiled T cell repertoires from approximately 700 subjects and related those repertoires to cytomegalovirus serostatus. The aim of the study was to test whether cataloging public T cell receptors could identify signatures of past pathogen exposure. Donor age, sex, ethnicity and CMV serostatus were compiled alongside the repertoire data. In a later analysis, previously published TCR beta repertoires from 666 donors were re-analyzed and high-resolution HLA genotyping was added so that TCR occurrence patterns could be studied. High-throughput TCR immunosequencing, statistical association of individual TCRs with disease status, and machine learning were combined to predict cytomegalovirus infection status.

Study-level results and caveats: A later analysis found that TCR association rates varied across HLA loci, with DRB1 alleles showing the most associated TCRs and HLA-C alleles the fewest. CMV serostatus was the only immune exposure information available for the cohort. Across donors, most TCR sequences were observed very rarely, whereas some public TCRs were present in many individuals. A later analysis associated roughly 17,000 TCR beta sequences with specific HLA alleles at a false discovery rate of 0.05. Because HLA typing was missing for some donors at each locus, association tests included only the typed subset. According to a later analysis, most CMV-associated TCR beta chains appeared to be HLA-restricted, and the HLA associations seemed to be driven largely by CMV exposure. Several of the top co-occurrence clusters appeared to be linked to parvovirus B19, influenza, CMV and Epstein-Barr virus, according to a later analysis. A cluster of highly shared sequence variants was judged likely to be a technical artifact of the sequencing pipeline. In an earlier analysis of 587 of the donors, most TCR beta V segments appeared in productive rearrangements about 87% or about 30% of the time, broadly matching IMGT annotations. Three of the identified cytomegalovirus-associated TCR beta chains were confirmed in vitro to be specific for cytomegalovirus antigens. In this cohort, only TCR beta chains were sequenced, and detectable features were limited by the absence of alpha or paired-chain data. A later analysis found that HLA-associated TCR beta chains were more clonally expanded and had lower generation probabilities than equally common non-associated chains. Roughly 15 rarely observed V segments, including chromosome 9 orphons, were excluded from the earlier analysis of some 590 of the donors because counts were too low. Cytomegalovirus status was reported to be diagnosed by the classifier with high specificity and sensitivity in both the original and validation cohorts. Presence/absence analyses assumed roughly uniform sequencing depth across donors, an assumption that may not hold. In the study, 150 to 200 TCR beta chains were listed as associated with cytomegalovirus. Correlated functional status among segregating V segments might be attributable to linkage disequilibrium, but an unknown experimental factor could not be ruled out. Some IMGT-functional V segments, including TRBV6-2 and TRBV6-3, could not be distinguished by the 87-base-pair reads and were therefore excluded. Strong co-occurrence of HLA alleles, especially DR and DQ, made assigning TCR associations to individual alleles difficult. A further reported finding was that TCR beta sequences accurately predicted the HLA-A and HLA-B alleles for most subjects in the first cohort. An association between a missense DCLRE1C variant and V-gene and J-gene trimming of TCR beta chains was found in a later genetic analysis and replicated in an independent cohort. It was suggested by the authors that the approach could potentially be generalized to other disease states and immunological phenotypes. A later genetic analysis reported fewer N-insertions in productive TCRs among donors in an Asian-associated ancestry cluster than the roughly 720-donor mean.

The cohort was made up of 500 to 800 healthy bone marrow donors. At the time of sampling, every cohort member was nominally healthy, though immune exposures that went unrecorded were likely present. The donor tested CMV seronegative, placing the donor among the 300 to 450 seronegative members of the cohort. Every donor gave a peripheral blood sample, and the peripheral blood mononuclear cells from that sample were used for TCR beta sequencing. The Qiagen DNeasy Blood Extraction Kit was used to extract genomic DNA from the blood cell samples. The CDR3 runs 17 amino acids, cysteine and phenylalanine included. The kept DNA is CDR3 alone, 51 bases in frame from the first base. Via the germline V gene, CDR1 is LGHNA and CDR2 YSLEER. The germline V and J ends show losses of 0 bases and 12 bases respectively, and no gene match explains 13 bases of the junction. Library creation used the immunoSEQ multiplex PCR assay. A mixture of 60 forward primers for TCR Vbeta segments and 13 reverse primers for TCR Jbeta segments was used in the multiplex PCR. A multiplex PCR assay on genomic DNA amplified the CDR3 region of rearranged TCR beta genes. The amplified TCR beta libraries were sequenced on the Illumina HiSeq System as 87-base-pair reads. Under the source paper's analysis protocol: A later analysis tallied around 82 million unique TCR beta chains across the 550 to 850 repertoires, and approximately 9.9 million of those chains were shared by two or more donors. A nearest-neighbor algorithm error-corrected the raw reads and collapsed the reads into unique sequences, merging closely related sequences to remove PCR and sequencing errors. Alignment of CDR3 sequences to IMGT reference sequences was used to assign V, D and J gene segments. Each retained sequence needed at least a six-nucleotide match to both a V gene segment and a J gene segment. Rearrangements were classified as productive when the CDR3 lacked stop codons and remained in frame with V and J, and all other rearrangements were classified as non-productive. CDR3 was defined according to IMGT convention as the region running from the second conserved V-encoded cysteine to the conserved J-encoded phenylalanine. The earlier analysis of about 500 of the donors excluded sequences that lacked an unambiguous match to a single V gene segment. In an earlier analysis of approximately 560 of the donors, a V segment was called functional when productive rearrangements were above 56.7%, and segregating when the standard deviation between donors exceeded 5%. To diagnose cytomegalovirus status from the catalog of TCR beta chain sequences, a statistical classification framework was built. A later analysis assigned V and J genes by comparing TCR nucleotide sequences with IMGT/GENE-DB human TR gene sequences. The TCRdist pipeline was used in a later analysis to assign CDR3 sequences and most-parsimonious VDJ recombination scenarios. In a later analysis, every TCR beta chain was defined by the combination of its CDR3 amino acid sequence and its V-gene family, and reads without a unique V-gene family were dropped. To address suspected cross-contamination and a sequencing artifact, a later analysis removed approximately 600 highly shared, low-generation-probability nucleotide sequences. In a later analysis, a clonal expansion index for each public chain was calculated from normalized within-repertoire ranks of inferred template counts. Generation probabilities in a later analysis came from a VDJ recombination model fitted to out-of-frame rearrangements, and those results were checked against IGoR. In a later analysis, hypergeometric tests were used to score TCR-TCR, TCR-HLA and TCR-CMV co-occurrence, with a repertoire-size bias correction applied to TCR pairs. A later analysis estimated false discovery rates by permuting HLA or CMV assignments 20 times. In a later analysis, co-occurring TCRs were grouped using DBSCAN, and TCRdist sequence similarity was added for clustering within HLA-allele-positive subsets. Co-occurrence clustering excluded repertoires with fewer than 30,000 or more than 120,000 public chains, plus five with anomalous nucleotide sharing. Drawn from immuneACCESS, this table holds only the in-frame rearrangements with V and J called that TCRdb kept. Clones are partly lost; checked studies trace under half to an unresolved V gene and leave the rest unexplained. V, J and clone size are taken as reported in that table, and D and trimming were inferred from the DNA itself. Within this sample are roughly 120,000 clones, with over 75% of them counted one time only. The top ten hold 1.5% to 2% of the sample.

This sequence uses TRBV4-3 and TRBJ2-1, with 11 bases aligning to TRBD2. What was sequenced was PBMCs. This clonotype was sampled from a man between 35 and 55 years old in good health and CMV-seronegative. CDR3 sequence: CASSQDRTLAGEFGQFF. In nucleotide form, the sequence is TGCGCCAGCAGCCAAGATCGGACACTAGCGGGAGAATTCGGGCAGTTCTTC.